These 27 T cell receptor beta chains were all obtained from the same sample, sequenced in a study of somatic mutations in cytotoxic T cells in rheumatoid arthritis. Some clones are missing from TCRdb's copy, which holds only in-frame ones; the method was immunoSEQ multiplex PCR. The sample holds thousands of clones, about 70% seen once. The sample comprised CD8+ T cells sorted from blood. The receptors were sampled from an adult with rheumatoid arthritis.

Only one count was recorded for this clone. The CDR3 region has the DNA TGTGCCAGCAGCGACCGACTGTCCCGGGCCGGGGAGCTGTTTTTT. This sequence encodes CASSDRLSRAGELFF. This chain connects TRBV11-3 to TRBJ2-2; D not certain. The CDR3 consists of 15 residues. The V gene's germline CDR1 is SGHNT and CDR2 YENEEA. Trimming cost V 5 bases and J 6 bases, with 16 bases left between them.

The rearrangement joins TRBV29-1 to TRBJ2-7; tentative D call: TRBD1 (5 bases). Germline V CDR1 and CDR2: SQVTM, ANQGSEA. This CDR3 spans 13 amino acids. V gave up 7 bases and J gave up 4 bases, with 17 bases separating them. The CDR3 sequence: CSASYMTAYEQYF. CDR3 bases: TGCAGCGCCTCCTATATGACAGCTTACGAGCAGTACTTC.

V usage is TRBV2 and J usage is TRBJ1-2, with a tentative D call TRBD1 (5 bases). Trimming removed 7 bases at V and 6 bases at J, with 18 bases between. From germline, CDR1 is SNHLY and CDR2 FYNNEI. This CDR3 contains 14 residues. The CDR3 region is CASTIPTELNGYTF. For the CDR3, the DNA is TGTGCCAGCACCATTCCGACAGAACTTAATGGCTACACCTTC.

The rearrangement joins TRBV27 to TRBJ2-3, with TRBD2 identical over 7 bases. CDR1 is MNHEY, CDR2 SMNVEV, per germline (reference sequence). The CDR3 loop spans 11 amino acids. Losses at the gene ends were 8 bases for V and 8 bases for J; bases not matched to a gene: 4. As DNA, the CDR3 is TGTGCCAGCGGGGGGGGTGTTACGCAGTATTTT. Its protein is CASGGGVTQYF.

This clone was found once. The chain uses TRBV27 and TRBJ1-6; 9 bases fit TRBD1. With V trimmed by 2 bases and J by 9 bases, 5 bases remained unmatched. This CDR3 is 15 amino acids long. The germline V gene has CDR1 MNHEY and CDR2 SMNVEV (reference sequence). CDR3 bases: TGTGCCAGCAGTTTAATACAGGGGGCTAGTTCACCCCTCCACTTT. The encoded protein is CASSLIQGASSPLHF.

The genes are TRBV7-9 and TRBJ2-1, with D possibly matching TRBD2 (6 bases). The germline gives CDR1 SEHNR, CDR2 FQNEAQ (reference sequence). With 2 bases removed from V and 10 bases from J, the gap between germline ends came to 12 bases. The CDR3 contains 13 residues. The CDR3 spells CASSLTSGREQFF. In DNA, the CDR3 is TGTGCCAGCAGCTTAACCAGCGGGCGCGAGCAGTTCTTC.

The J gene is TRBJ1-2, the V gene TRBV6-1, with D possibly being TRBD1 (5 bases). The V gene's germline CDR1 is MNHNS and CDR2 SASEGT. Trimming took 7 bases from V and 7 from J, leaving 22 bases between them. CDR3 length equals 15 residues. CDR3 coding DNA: TGTGCCAGCACCTATCTGCCCGGGACTCGATCTGGCTACACCTTC. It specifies CASTYLPGTRSGYTF.

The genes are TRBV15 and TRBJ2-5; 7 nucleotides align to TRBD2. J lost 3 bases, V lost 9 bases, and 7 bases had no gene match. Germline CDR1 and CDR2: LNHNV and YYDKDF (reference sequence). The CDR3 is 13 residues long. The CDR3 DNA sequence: TGTGCCACTCGGCCTCTAGCGGAAGAGACCCAGTACTTC. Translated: CATRPLAEETQYF.

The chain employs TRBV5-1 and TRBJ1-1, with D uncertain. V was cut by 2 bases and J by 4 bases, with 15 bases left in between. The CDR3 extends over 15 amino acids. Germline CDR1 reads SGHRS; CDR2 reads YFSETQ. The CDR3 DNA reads TGCGCCAGCAGCTTTAGAAATATTTTAGTCACTGAAGCTTTCTTT. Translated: CASSFRNILVTEAFF.

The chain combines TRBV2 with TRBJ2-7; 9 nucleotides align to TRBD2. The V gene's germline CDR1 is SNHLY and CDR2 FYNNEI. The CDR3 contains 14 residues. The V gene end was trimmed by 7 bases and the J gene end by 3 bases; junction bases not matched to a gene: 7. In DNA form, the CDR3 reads TGTGCCAGCAAGGCTAGCGGGATTGACTACGAGCAGTACTTC. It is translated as CASKASGIDYEQYF.

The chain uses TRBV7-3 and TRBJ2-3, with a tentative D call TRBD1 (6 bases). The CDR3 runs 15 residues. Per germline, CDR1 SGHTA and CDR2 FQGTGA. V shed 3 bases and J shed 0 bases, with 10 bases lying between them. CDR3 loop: CASSLRGSSTDTQYF. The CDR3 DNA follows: TGTGCCAGCAGCTTGAGGGGGTCTAGCACAGATACGCAGTATTTT.

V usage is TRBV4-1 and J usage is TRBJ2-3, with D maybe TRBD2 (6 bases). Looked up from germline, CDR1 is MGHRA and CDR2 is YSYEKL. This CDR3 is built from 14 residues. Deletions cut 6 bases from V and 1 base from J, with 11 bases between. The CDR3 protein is CASSLGGGTDTQYF. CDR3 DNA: TGCGCCAGCAGTCTTGGCGGGGGCACAGATACGCAGTATTTT.

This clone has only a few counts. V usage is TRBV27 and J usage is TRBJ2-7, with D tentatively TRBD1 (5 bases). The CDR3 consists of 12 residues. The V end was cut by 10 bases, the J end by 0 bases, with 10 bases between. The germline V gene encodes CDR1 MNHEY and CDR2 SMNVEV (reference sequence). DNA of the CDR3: TGTGCCACCCACGACAGCTCCTACGAGCAGTACTTC. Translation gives CATHDSSYEQYF.

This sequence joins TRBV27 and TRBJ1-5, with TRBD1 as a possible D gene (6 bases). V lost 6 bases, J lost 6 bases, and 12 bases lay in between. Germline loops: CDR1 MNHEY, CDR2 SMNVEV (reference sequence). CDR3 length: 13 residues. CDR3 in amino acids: CASRQGSAQPQHF. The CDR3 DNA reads TGTGCCAGCAGACAGGGTTCGGCTCAGCCCCAGCATTTT.

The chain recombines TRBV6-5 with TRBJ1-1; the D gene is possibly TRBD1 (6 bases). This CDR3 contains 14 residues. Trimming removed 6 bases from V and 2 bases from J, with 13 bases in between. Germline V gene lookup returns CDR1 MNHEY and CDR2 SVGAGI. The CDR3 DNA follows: TGTGCCAGCAGACCAGGGGAGTCTAACACTGAAGCTTTCTTT. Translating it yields CASRPGESNTEAFF.

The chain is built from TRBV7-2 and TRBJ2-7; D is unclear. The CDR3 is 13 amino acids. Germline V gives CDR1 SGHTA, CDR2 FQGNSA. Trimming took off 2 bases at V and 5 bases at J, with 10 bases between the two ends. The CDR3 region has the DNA TGTGCCAGCAGCTTAAGTCTAGTCCACGAGCAGTACTTC. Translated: CASSLSLVHEQYF.

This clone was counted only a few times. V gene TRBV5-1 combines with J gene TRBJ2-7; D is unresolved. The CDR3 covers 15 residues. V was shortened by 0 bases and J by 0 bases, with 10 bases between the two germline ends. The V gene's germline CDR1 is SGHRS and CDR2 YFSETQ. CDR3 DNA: TGCGCCAGCAGCTTGGGGCTATTCGGCTCCTACGAGCAGTACTTC. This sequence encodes CASSLGLFGSYEQYF.

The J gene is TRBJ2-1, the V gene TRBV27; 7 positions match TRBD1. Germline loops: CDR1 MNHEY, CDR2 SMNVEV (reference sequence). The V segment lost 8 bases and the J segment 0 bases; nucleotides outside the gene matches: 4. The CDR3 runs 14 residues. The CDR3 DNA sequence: TGTGCCAGCTCGACAGGGAGCTCCTACAATGAGCAGTTCTTC. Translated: CASSTGSSYNEQFF.

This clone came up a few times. CDR3 sequence (DNA): TGTGCCAGCAGTGAAGGGGGTTACAGCCCCTATGGCTACACCTTC. Its translation: CASSEGGYSPYGYTF. V and J are TRBV2 and TRBJ1-2; D remains unclear. Per germline, CDR1 SNHLY and CDR2 FYNNEI. The CDR3 sequence is 15 residues long. V gave up 1 base and J gave up 4 bases, with 13 bases separating them.

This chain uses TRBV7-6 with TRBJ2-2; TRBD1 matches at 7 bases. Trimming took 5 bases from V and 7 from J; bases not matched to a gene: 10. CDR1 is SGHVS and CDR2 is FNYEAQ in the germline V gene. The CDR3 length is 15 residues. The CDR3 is CASSPVDRVVGELFF. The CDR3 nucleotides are TGTGCCAGCAGCCCGGTTGACAGGGTTGTCGGGGAGCTGTTTTTT. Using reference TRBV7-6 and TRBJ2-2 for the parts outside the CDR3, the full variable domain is GAGVSQSPRYKVTKRGQDVALRCDPISGHVSLYWYRQALGQGPEFLTYFNYEAQQDKSGLPNDRFSAERPEGSISTLTIQRTEQRDSAMYRCASSPVDRVVGELFFGEGSRLTVL.

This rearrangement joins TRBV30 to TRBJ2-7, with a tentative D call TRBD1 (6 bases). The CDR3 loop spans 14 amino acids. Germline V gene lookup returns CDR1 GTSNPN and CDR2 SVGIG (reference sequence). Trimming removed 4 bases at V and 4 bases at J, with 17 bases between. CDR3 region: CAWIPPDREYEQYF. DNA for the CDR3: TGTGCCTGGATCCCCCCGGACAGAGAGTACGAGCAGTACTTC.

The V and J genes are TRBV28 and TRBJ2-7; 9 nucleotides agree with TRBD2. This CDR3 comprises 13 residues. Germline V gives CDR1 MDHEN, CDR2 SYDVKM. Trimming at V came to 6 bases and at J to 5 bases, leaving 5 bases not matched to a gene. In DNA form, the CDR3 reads TGTGCCAGCAGCCCGGGACTAGCCCACGAGCAGTACTTC. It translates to CASSPGLAHEQYF.

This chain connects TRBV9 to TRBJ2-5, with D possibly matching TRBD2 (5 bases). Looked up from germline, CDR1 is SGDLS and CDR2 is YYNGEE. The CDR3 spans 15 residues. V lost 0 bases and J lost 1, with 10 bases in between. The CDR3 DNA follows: TGTGCCAGCAGCGTAGGCCGAGGGTTCCAAGAGACCCAGTACTTC. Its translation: CASSVGRGFQETQYF.

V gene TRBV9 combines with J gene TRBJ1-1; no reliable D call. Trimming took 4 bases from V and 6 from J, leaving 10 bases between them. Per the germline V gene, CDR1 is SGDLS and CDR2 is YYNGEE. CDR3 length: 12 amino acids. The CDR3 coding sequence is TGTGCCAGCAGCCTCGGACCCCCTGAAGCTTTCTTT. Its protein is CASSLGPPEAFF.

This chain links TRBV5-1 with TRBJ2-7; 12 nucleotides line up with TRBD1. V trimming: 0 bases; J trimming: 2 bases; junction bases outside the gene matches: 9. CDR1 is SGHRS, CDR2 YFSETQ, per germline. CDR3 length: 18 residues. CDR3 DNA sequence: TGCGCCAGCAGCTTGGAGGGACAGGGGGCGCGGGCCACCTACGAGCAGTACTTC. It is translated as CASSLEGQGARATYEQYF.

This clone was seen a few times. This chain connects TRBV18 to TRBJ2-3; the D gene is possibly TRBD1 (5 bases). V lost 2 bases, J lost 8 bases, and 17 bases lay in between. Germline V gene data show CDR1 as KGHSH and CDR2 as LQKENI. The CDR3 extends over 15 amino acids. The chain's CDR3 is CASSPFEDSKGTQYF. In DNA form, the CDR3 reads TGTGCCAGCTCACCATTCGAAGACAGCAAGGGTACGCAGTATTTT.

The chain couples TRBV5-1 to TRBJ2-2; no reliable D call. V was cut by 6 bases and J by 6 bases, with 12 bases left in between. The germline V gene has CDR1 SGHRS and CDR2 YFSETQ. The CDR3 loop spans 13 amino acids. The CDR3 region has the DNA TGCGCCAGCACAGCTCTAGGCTCCGGGGAGCTGTTTTTT. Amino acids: CASTALGSGELFF.